The clone carrying this T cell receptor (beta chain) showed up just once. This entry belongs to a study of blood T cell repertoires in COVID-19. The overall study: From the United States, Italy and Spain came samples of acute and convalescent COVID-19. In each case, the material was cDNA or gDNA derived from T cells, B-cell-depleted T cells, or PBMCs.

The repertoire was sequenced with immunoSEQ multiplex PCR; TCRdb's copy has only in-frame clones and lacks some. Of about 180,000 clones listed, approximately 88% are singletons. The receptor was isolated from a woman aged 60-75 years with acute or convalescent COVID-19. Sequenced: peripheral blood.

CDR3 coding DNA: TGTGCCAGCAGTGAGACTAGCGGCGGAACCTACGAGCAGTACTTC. Translated, it gives CASSETSGGTYEQYF. The J gene is TRBJ2-7, the V gene TRBV2; TRBD2 aligns across 9 bases. The germline V gene encodes CDR1 SNHLY and CDR2 FYNNEI. The CDR3 runs 15 residues. V lost 3 bases, J lost 2 bases, and 5 bases stayed unmatched.